Detailed here is one T cell receptor (beta chain). This CDR3 is 14 amino acids long. Germline V gene sequence: CDR1 MNHEY, CDR2 SMNVEV (reference sequence). Germline trimming cut 8 bases from V and 6 bases from J; bases unmatched to any gene: 9. As originally analysed: Reference gene primer amplification yielded estimated nucleated cell counts. The repertoire was sequenced with immunoSEQ multiplex PCR; TCRdb's copy has only in-frame clones and lacks some. Clone size and V and J calls were adopted from that table, with D and trimming inferred from the DNA. The profile shows 370,000 or so clones, roughly 77% of them singletons. This sample is part of a study of blood T cell repertoires in COVID-19. In the study overall: From the United States, Italy and Spain came samples of acute and convalescent COVID-19. T cells, B-cell-depleted T cells, or PBMCs provided the cDNA or gDNA that served as material.

The chain employs TRBV27 and TRBJ2-1; TRBD2 matches at 8 bases. This TCR was recovered from a human donor with acute or convalescent COVID-19. The donor label of this sample is uncertain. Sequences were obtained from peripheral blood. CDR3 sequence (DNA): TGTGCCAGCGGCTTTAGCGGGGTAACCAATGAGCAGTTCTTC. Encoded protein: CASGFSGVTNEQFF.